This passage covers 8 T cell receptor beta chains from one sample sequenced in a study of T cell repertoires in cytomegalovirus infection. In TCRdb, the reads were re-called with MiXCR into one record per CDR3 protein. Of 300,000 to 450,000 distinct CDR3 sequences in the sample, 15% to 20% are singletons; the top ten hold less than 9.5%. The sample comprised PBMCs. The receptors stem from a human donor in good health (CMV status not recorded). Some clones in this sample may be carry-over from other donors' samples.

The V and J genes are TRBV20-1 and TRBJ2-7, with D perhaps matching TRBD2 (6 bases). Trimming pared 6 bases from V and 5 bases from J, leaving 14 bases between. The germline CDR1 and CDR2 sequences are DFQATT and SNEGSKA (reference sequence). The CDR3 sequence is 12 residues long. CDR3 sequence reads: CSAPGEAHEQYF. The CDR3 DNA follows: TGCAGTGCCCCGGGAGAGGCCCACGAGCAGTACTTC.

This clonotype showed up many times. This rearrangement joins TRBV7-2 to TRBJ2-5; D gene ambiguous. The V end was cut by 2 bases, the J end by 7 bases, with 11 bases between. Germline CDR1 is SGHTA and CDR2 is FQGNSA. The CDR3 covers 13 residues. The CDR3 bases are TGTGCCAGCAGCTTAAGTGGAGAAGGGACCCAGTACTTC. Encoded protein: CASSLSGEGTQYF.

Ten or more counts support this clonotype. The chain couples TRBV7-2 to TRBJ2-7; the D gene could be TRBD1 or TRBD2 (5 bases each). The germline V gene encodes CDR1 SGHTA and CDR2 FQGNSA. V was shortened by 10 bases and J by 0 bases, with 13 bases between the two germline ends. The length of the CDR3 is 13 residues. The CDR3 protein is CATRGPSSYEQYF. CDR3 nucleotide sequence: TGTGCCACGAGGGGCCCTAGCTCCTACGAGCAGTACTTC.

This clonotype was observed a handful of times. The V gene is TRBV7-4, the J gene TRBJ2-3; no definite D call. Trimming cost V 5 bases and J 6 bases, with 6 bases left between them. The germline V gene has CDR1 SGHVT and CDR2 SQSDAQ. The length of the CDR3 is 11 residues. For the CDR3, the DNA is TGTGCCAGCAGCCCTATGGATACGCAGTATTTT. Protein: CASSPMDTQYF.

V usage is TRBV10-3 and J usage is TRBJ2-7; 8 bases are shared with TRBD1. CDR3 length: 14 residues. J was trimmed by 2 bases and V by 6 bases; bases with no gene match: 6. Per germline, CDR1 ENHRY and CDR2 SYGVKD. CDR3 DNA: TGTGCCATCAGCGGGACAGGAGCGACCTACGAGCAGTACTTC. This codes for CAISGTGATYEQYF.

The genes are TRBV2 and TRBJ1-2; 11 bases are a match to TRBD1. The CDR3 length is 15 residues. Unmatched junction bases numbered 2, after V lost 1 base and J lost 4 bases. Looked up from germline, CDR1 is SNHLY and CDR2 is FYNNEI. The CDR3 nucleotides are TGTGCCAGCAGTGAAGGGACAGGGGGCATCTATGGCTACACCTTC. Amino acid sequence: CASSEGTGGIYGYTF.

This clonotype occurred many times. The chain has TRBV10-3 and TRBJ1-1; D not resolved. Germline CDR1 is ENHRY and CDR2 is SYGVKD. The CDR3 is 15 amino acids. With 0 bases removed from V and 2 bases from J, the gap between germline ends came to 10 bases. The CDR3 here is CAISESGGLNTEAFF. In nucleotides, the CDR3 is TGTGCCATCAGTGAGTCGGGAGGACTTAACACTGAAGCTTTCTTT.

This clonotype was detected only a few times. The J gene is TRBJ1-2, the V gene TRBV4-3; no definite D call. Germline CDR1 reads LGHNA; CDR2 reads YSLEER. This CDR3 contains 16 residues. V dropped 0 bases and J dropped 4 bases, with 15 bases sitting between them. CDR3 bases: TGCGCCAGCAGCCAAGATTTGGGCACAGTCGTCTATGGCTACACCTTC. It translates to CASSQDLGTVVYGYTF.